Included here is one T cell receptor (beta chain) sequence, with context. The record originates from a study of blood T cell repertoires in COVID-19. About the study: The United States, Italy and Spain supplied acute and convalescent COVID-19 samples. PBMCs, B-cell-depleted T cells, or T cells were the source of the cDNA or gDNA that made up the material.

The trim removed 7 bases at V and 1 base at J, leaving 2 bases unmatched. Germline V lookup: CDR1 MGHRA, CDR2 YSYEKL. The CDR3 covers 13 residues. Under the authors' procedure: Reference gene primer amplification gave estimated nucleated cell counts. Method: immunoSEQ multiplex PCR; TCRdb's copy keeps in-frame clones and lacks some. Clonal size and the V and J genes are those of that table, whereas D and trimming came from the DNA. In the table there are about 220,000 clones, around 84% of which are singletons. This receptor was identified in a human donor in a cohort sampled during active COVID-19. The chain carries TRBV4-1 and TRBJ1-1; TRBD1 agrees at 8 bases. Sequenced input: peripheral blood. As DNA, the CDR3 is TGCGCCAGCAAGGGACAGGCGAACACTGAAGCTTTCTTT. Amino acids: CASKGQANTEAFF.